This T cell receptor (beta chain) was sequenced during a study of CD8+ T cells in alopecia areata. Study information: Dosing spanned 6 to 18 months on tofacitinib, then 6 months off drug. Findings and limits, study-wide: The link between baseline CD8+ expansion and response remains uncertain with one nonresponder. Within the top 100, expanded CD8+ clones significantly decreased with tofacitinib, as did scalp clonality.

On this clone itself: Its antigen is undetermined.

The length of the CDR3 is 12 residues. The V and J ends lost 1 base and 6 bases respectively, with 7 bases between them. Germline-derived CDR1 and CDR2 are SGHRS and YFSETQ. The treatment denotes: oral pan-JAK inhibitor, 5-10 mg twice daily. Sequencing templates came from extracted RNA that was reverse transcribed into cDNA. Measured with immunoSEQ multiplex PCR; TCRdb has only the in-frame clones, and not every one. Here the sample spans 150,000 to 200,000 clones, 50% to 75% being singletons. The sequence was collected from a human donor with alopecia areata. The source material was CD4+ T cells sorted from blood, sampled at approximately week 56, from a patient treated with tofacitinib. The chain uses TRBV5-1 and TRBJ1-2; no reliable D call. The DNA of the CDR3 is TGCGCCAGCAGCTTGACAGAGAATGGCTACACCTTC. Translated, it gives CASSLTENGYTF.